A single sample gave rise to the 3 T cell receptor beta chains below, sequenced in a study of long-term antiretroviral therapy in people with HIV. A v3.0 immunoSEQ assay was performed at survey level. Assay used: immunoSEQ multiplex PCR; TCRdb lists only in-frame clones, some missing. There are 48,000 or so clones in the sample; about 88% occur only once, and under 3.5% lies in the top ten. The sequencing here drew on unsorted PBMCs, taken 0.8 years after starting antiretroviral therapy. The source of these receptors is a woman between 18 and 29 years old with HIV.

The chain combines TRBV11-2 with TRBJ1-4; D not certain. V gave up 3 bases and J gave up 1 base, with 9 bases separating them. The CDR3 contains 15 residues. Per germline, CDR1 SGHAT and CDR2 FQNNGV. CDR3 loop: CASSFPIVTNEKLFF. CDR3 bases: TGTGCCAGCAGCTTCCCCATCGTAACTAATGAAAAACTGTTTTTT. Full variable domain (missing parts from reference TRBV11-2 and TRBJ1-4): EAGVAQSPRYKIIEKRQSVAFWCNPISGHATLYWYQQILGQGPKLLIQFQNNGVVDDSQLPKDRFSAERLKGVDSTLKIQPAKLEDSAVYLCASSFPIVTNEKLFFGSGTQLSVL.

DNA of the CDR3: TGTGCCAGCAGTTTATTACGGGGGACTGGGGCCAACGTCCTGACTTTC. The encoded protein is CASSLLRGTGANVLTF. The chain joins TRBV27 to TRBJ2-6, with D possibly TRBD2 on 6 matching bases. The germline CDR1 and CDR2 sequences are MNHEY and SMNVEV (reference sequence). The V end lost 1 base, the J end lost 2 bases, and 9 bases lay between the germline ends. CDR3 length: 16 residues.

This clone appeared a single time. V usage is TRBV29-1 and J usage is TRBJ2-5, with TRBD2 as a possible D gene (6 bases). Germline V CDR1 and CDR2: SQVTM, ANQGSEA. The CDR3 is 16 residues long. Trimming cost V 1 base and J 0 bases, with 15 bases left between them. CDR3 bases: TGCAGCGTTGAAGTGGGAGGCATTCGGTACCAAGAGACCCAGTACTTC. Its protein product is CSVEVGGIRYQETQYF.